A selection of T cell receptor beta chains follows, all from one sample in a study of blood T cell repertoires in COVID-19. TCRdb's copy holds only in-frame clones and misses some; the assay was immunoSEQ multiplex PCR. The table shows some 140,000 clones, with more than 85% occurring only once. Sequenced: peripheral blood. The receptors come from a man aged 45-60 years with active or convalescent COVID-19. Both conserved end residues are part of each CDR3. D genes are given only for firm matches. A row's size may be missing; if present it is once, few, many or a size class.

>TRBV18|15|-|-|TRBJ1-5
CASSPIGGGNQPQHF
TGTGCCAGCTCACCCATCGGCGGGGGCAATCAGCCCCAGCATTTT
>TRBV6-1|15|-|TRBD1|TRBJ1-1
CASSDRGTNRTEAFF
TGTGCCAGCAGTGACAGGGGGACGAATCGCACTGAAGCTTTCTTT
>TRBV3-1/TRBV3-2|16|-|TRBD1|TRBJ1-6
CASSQGAGGPHSPLHF
TGTGCCAGCAGCCAAGGGGCAGGGGGACCGCATTCACCCCTCCACTTT
>TRBV3-1/TRBV3-2|15|-|TRBD2|TRBJ2-3
CASSQVRTSADTQYF
TGTGCCAGCAGCCAAGTCCGGACTAGCGCAGATACGCAGTATTTT
>TRBV7-2|16|-|TRBD1|TRBJ1-4
CASSLGGTGGNEKLFF
TGTGCCAGCAGCTTAGGGGGGACAGGGGGCAATGAAAAACTGTTTTTT
>TRBV19|14|-|-|TRBJ1-5
CASSIDSGNQPQHF
TGTGCCAGTAGTATCGACAGTGGTAATCAGCCCCAGCATTTT
>TRBV30|13|-|-|TRBJ1-6
CAWSPGLESPLHF
TGTGCCTGGAGTCCAGGGTTGGAATCACCCCTCCACTTT
>TRBV2|15|-|TRBD2|TRBJ2-1
CASSEALAGGPLRFF
TGTGCCAGCAGTGAAGCGCTAGCGGGAGGGCCCCTTCGGTTCTTC
>TRBV7-2|14|-|TRBD1|TRBJ2-5
CASSTVGQGSTQYF
TGTGCCAGCAGCACAGTGGGACAGGGGTCGACCCAGTACTTC
>TRBV7-9|15|-|-|TRBJ1-1
CASSPNPGQPTEAFF
TGTGCCAGCAGCCCAAACCCGGGACAACCCACTGAAGCTTTCTTT
>TRBV9|14|-|TRBD1|TRBJ1-2
CASSTRTGDYGYTF
TGTGCCAGCAGCACAAGGACAGGGGACTATGGCTACACCTTC
>TRBV3-1/TRBV3-2|16|-|TRBD1|TRBJ2-1
CASSQERDRGLDEQFF
TGTGCCAGCAGCCAAGAGCGGGACAGGGGGCTAGATGAGCAGTTCTTC
>TRBV6-5|14|-|-|TRBJ2-5
CASRWAAEQETQYF
TGTGCCAGCAGATGGGCAGCAGAACAAGAGACCCAGTACTTC
>TRBV3-1/TRBV3-2|18|-|TRBD2|TRBJ2-1
CASSQEFGLAGDYNEQFF
TGTGCCAGCAGCCAAGAGTTCGGACTAGCGGGTGACTACAATGAGCAGTTCTTC
>TRBV2|11|-|-|TRBJ1-2
CASTTNYGYTF
TGTGCCAGCACCACTAACTATGGCTACACCTTC
>TRBV12-5|15|few|TRBD1|TRBJ2-2
CASGPDRANTGELFF
TGTGCTAGTGGGCCGGACAGGGCCAACACCGGGGAGCTGTTTTTT
>TRBV6-2/TRBV6-3|16|-|-|TRBJ1-4
CASSYPTGFPGEKLFF
TGTGCCAGCAGTTACCCTACAGGGTTCCCTGGTGAAAAACTGTTTTTT
>TRBV6-5|13|-|-|TRBJ1-2
CASRRTESDGYTF
TGTGCCAGCAGACGGACAGAGTCAGATGGCTACACCTTC
>TRBV6-2/TRBV6-3|16|-|TRBD1|TRBJ1-2
CASSYSTGDNEYGYTF
TGTGCCAGCAGTTACTCGACAGGGGATAATGAGTATGGCTACACCTTC
>TRBV14|15|-|TRBD1|TRBJ1-1
CASSRDRAGRTEAFF
TGTGCCAGCAGCCGAGACAGGGCGGGGCGGACTGAAGCTTTCTTT
>TRBV5-5|17|-|TRBD1|TRBJ2-7
CASSRDRVAEPPYEQYF
TGTGCCAGCAGCCGGGACAGAGTGGCCGAACCCCCATACGAGCAGTACTTC
>TRBV3-1/TRBV3-2|16|-|TRBD1|TRBJ1-1
CASSLRTGGLNTEAFF
TGTGCCAGCAGCCTCCGGACAGGGGGTTTGAACACTGAAGCTTTCTTT